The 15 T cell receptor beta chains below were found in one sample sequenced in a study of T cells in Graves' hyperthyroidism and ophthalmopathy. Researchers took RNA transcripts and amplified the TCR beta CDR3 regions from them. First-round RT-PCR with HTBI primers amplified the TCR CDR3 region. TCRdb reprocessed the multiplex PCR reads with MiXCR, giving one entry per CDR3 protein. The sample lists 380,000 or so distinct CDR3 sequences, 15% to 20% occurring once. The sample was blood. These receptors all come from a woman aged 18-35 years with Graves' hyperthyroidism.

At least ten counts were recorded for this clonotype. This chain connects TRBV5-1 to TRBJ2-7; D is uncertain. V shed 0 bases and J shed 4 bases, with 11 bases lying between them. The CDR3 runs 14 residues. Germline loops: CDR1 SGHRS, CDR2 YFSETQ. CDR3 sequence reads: CASSLGQEGYEQYF. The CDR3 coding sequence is TGCGCCAGCAGCTTGGGGCAGGAAGGGTACGAGCAGTACTTC.

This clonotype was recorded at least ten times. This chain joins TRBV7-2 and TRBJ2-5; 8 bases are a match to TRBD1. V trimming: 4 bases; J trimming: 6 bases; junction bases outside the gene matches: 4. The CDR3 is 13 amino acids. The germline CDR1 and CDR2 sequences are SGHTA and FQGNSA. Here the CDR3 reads CASSYDRGQTQYF. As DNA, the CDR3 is TGTGCCAGCAGCTACGACAGGGGCCAGACCCAGTACTTC. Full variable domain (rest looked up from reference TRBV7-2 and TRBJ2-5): GAGVSQSPSNKVTEKGKDVELRCDPISGHTALYWYRQSLGQGLEFLIYFQGNSAPDKSGLPSDRFSAERTGGSVSTLTIQRTQQEDSAVYLCASSYDRGQTQYFGPGTRLLVL.

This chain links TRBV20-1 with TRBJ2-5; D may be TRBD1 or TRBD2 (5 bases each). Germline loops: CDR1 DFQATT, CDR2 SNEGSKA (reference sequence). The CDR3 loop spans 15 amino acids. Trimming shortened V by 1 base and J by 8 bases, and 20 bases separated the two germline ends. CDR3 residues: CSARATGTAKKTQYF. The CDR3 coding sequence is TGCAGTGCTAGAGCAACTGGGACGGCGAAGAAAACCCAGTACTTC.

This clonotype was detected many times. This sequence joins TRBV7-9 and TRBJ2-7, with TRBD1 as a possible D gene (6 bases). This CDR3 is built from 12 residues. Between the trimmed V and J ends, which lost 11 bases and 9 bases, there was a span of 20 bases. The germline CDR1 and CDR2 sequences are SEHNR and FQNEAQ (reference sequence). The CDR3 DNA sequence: TGTGCCGAAGAACAGGGTAACAACGGGCAGTACTTC. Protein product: CAEEQGNNGQYF.

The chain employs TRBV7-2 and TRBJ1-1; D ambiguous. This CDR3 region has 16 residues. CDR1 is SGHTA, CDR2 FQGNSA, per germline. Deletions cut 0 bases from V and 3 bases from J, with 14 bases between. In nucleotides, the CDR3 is TGTGCCAGCAGCTTAGCGCCGCTGGGGTACTACACTGAAGCTTTCTTT. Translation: CASSLAPLGYYTEAFF.

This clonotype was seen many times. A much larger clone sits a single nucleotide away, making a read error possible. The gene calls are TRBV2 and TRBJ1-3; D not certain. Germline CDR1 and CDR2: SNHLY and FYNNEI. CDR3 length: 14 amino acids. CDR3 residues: CASTKAPSGDTIYF. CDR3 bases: TGTGCCAGCACTAAAGCACCAAGTGGAGACACCATATATTTT.

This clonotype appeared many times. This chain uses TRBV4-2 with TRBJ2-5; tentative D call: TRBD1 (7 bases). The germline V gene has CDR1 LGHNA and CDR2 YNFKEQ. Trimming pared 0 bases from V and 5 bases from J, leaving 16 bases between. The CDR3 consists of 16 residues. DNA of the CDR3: TGTGCCAGCAGCCAAGACCGGACAGGCGGGACGGAGACCCAGTACTTC. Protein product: CASSQDRTGGTETQYF.

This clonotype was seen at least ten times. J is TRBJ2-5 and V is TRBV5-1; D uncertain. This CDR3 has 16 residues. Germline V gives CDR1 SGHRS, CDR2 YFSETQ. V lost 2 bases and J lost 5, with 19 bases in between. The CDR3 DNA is TGCGCCAGCAGCTTCTCCGGTTCCGGTGTGGGGGAGACCCAGTACTTC. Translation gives CASSFSGSGVGETQYF.

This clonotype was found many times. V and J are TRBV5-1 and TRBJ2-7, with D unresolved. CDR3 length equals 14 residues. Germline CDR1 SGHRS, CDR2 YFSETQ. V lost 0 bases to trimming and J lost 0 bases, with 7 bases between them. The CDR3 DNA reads TGCGCCAGCAGCTTGGAGGTTAGCTCCTACGAGCAGTACTTC. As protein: CASSLEVSSYEQYF.

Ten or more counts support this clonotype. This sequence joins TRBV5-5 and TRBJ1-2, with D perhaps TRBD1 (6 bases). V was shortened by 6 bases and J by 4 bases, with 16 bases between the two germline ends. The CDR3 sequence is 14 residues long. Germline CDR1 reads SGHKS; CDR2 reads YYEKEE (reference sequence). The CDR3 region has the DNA TGTGCCAGCACCCTGGGGGCCCAGGGCTATGGCTACACCTTC. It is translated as CASTLGAQGYGYTF.

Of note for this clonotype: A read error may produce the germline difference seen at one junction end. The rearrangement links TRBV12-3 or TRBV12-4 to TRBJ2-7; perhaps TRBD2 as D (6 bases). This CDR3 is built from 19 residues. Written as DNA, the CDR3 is TGTGCCAGCAGTTTTAAGTCCTCCGTTAGGTTCGGCGGGAAGTACGAGCAGGACTTC. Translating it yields CASSFKSSVRFGGKYEQDF.

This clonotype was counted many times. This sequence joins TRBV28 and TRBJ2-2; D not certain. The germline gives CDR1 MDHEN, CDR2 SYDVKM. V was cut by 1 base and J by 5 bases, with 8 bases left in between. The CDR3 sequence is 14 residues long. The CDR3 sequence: CASSLSGHTGELFF. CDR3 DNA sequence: TGTGCCAGCAGTTTATCCGGGCATACCGGGGAGCTGTTTTTT.

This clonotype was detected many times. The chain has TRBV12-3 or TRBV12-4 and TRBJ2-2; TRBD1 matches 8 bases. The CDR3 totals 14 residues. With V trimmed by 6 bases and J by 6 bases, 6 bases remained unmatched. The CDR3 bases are TGTGCCAGCAGGCCCCAGGGGGCGTCCGGGGAGCTGTTTTTT. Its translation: CASRPQGASGELFF.

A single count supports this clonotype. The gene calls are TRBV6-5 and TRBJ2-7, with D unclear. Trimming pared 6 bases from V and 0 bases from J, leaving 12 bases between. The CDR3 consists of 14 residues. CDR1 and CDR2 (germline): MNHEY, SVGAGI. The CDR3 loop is CASRLRPSSYEQYF. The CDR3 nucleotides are TGTGCCAGCAGGTTAAGACCTAGCTCCTACGAGCAGTACTTC.

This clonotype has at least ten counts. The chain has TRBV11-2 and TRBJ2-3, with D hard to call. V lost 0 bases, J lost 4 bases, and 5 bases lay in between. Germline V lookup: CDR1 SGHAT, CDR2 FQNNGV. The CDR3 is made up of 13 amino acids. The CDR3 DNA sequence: TGTGCCAGCAGCTTAGAGACCTCAGATACGCAGTATTTT. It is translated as CASSLETSDTQYF.